The clone carrying this T cell receptor (beta chain) came up many times. This sample was taken from a study of read filtering for tumor transcriptome and immune sequencing. The germline V gene encodes CDR1 SGHNT and CDR2 YENEEA. V was trimmed by 0 bases and J by 4 bases, leaving 6 bases between them. The length of the CDR3 is 14 residues. This library used approximately 370 ng RNA and molecular barcoded adaptors spanning alpha/delta and beta/gamma chains. TCRdb recomputed calls from the reads with MiXCR, one row per CDR3 protein. Here the sample spans some 62,000 distinct CDR3 sequences, more than 11% being singletons. Sampling of bone marrow took place during active disease in every patient.

The chain recombines TRBV11-3 with TRBJ2-2; D gene unclear. This TCR was recovered from a donor aged 40 or older with multiple myeloma. Sequencing was done on a sample of a population of CD138-negative cells sorted from bone marrow. The DNA of the CDR3 is TGTGCCAGCAGCTTAGAAGCCAGCACCGGGGAGCTGTTTTTT. Amino acid sequence: CASSLEASTGELFF.